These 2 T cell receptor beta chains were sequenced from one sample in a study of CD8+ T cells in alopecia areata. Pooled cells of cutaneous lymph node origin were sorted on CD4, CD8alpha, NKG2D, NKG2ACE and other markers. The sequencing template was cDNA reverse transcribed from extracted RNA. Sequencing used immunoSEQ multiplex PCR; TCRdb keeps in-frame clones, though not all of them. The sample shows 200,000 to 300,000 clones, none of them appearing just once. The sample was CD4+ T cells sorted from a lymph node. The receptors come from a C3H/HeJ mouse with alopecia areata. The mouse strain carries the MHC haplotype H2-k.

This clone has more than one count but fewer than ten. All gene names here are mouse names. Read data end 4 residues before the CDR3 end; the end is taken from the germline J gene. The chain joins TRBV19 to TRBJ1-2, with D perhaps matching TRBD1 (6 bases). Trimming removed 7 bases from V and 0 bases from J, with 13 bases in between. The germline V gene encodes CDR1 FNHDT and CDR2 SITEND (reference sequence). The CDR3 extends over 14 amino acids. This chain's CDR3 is CASHSGTTNSDYTF. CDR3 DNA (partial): TGTGCCAGCCATTCCGGGACAACAAACTCC.

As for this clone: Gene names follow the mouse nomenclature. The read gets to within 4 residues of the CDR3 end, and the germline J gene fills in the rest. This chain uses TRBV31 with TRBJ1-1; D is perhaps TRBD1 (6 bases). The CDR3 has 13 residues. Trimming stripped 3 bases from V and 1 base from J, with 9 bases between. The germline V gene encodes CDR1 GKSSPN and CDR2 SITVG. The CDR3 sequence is CAWRKQGNTEVFF. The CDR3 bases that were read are TGTGCCTGGAGGAAACAGGGGAACACA.